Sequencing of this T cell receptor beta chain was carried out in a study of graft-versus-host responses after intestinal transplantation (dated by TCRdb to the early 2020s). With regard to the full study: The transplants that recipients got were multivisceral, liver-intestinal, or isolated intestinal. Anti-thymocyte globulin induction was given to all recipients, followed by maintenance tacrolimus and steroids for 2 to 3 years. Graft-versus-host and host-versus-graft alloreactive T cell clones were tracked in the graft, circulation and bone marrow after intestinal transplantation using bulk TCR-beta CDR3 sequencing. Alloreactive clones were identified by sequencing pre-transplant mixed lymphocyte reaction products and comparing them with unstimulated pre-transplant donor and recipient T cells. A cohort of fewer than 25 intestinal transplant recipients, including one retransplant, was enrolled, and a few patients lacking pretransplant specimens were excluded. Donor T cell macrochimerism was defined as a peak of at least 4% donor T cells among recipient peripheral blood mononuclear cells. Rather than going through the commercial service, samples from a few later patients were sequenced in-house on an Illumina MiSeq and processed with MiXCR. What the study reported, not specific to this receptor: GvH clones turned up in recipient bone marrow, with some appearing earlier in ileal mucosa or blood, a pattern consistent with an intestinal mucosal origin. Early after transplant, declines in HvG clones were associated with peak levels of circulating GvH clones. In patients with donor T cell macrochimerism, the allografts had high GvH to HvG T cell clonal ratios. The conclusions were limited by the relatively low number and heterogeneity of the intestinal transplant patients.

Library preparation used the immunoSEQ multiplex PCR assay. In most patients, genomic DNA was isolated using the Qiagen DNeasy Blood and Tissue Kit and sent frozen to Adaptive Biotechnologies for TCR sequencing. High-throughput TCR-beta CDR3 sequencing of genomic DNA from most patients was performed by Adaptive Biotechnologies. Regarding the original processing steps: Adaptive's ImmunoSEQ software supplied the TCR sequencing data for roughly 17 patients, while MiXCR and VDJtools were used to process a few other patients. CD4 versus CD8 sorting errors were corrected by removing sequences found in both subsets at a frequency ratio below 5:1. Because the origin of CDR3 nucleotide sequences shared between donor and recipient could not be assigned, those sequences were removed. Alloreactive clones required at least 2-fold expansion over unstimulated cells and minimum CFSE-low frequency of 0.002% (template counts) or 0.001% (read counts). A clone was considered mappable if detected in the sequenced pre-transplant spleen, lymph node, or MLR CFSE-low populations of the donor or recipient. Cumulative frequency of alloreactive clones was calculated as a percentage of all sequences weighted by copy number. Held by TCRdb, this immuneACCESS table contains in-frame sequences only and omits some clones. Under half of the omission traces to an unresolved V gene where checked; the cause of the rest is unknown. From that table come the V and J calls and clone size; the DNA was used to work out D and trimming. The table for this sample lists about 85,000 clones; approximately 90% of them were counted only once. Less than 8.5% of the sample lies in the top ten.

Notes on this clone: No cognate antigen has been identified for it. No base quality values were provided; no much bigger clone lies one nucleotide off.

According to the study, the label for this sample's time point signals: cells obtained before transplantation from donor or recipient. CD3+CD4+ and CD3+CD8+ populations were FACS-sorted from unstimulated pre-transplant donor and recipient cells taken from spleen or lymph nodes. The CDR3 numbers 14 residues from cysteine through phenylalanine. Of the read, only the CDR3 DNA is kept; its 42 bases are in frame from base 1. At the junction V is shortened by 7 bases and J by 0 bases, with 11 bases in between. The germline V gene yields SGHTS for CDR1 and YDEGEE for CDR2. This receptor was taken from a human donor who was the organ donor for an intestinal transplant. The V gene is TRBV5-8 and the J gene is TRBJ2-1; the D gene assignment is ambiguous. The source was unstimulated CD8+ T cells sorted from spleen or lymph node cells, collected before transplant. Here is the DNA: TGTGCCAGCCTGCTGGGGTACTCCTACAATGAGCAGTTCTTC. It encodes CASLLGYSYNEQFF.